The source of this T cell receptor (beta chain) is a study of glioma-infiltrating T cells after dendritic cell vaccination. Overall study: Autologous tumor lysate-pulsed dendritic cell vaccination was given between about 2002 and 2013.

Time point reported: after dendritic cell vaccination, including at tumor progression/relapse. Germline V gene sequence: CDR1 MNHEY, CDR2 SMNVEV (reference sequence). The V and J ends lost 6 bases and 6 bases, in that order; junction bases with no gene match: 8. CDR3 length: 13 residues. The immunoSEQ assay amplified TCRB CDR3 from up to about 2 ug DNA. Amplification used 60 V beta primers and 13 J beta primers. The assay was immunoSEQ multiplex PCR, and TCRdb's table has in-frame clones only and misses some. The table has about 65,000 clones, about 89% seen once. This chain connects TRBV27 to TRBJ2-7, with TRBD1 identical over 7 bases. The source was blood, collected after dendritic cell vaccination. This receptor was identified in a human donor with glioblastoma. CDR3 DNA sequence: TGTGCCAGCAGGGGACAGACAGGGCTCGAGCAGTACTTC. It translates to CASRGQTGLEQYF.